Below are 29 T cell receptor beta chains sequenced from a single sample in a study of cytotoxic CD8 clonotypes in ibrutinib-treated CLL. Method: immunoSEQ multiplex PCR; TCRdb's copy keeps in-frame clones and lacks some. The sample consists of 330,000 or so clones, 67% of them appearing once. The material was PBMCs, obtained after 36 months of ibrutinib treatment. Receptor source: a human donor with chronic lymphocytic leukemia.

The CDR3 sequence: CSARGRAEQFF. For the CDR3, the DNA is TGCAGTGCTAGAGGGAGGGCTGAGCAGTTCTTC. The V gene is TRBV20-1, the J gene TRBJ2-1; weak D call: TRBD2 (6 bases). The V and J ends lost 1 base and 9 bases respectively, with 7 bases between them. This CDR3 has 11 residues. Germline assignment: CDR1 DFQATT and CDR2 SNEGSKA (reference sequence).

V and J are TRBV9 and TRBJ2-7; 11 bases map to TRBD2. Germline V CDR1 and CDR2: SGDLS, YYNGEE. Trimming removed 2 bases from V and 0 bases from J; junction bases left unmatched: 4. The CDR3 has 16 residues. The CDR3 protein is CASSVSTSGGSYEQYF. The CDR3 DNA reads as TGTGCCAGCAGCGTCTCCACTAGCGGGGGCTCCTACGAGCAGTACTTC.

CDR3 region: CASSPGHGVEQPQHF. Written as DNA, the CDR3 is TGTGCCAGCTCACCTGGTCACGGGGTGGAGCAGCCCCAGCATTTT. The chain is built from TRBV18 and TRBJ1-5, with no clear D. The CDR3 loop spans 15 amino acids. The V end lost 3 bases, the J end lost 7 bases, and 16 bases lay between the germline ends. The germline V gene has CDR1 KGHSH and CDR2 LQKENI.

The V and J genes are TRBV5-1 and TRBJ2-7, with D tentatively TRBD2 (6 bases). Trimming removed 4 bases at V and 4 bases at J, with 12 bases between. The CDR3 runs 13 residues. Germline CDR1 reads SGHRS; CDR2 reads YFSETQ. Written as DNA, the CDR3 is TGCGCCAGCAGCGGCCGGGAGCCTTACGAGCAGTACTTC. It encodes CASSGREPYEQYF.

This clone was found a few times. The CDR3 loop is CASSTVTSGLDEQFF. The CDR3 nucleotides are TGTGCCAGCAGTACGGTGACTAGCGGGTTGGATGAGCAGTTCTTC. The chain is built from TRBV27 and TRBJ2-1; the match to TRBD2 covers 10 bases. This CDR3 is 15 amino acids long. Trimming cost V 5 bases and J 8 bases; bases outside gene matches: 9. Germline V CDR1 and CDR2: MNHEY, SMNVEV (reference sequence).

V is TRBV6-1 and J is TRBJ2-1; 12 bases agree with TRBD2. The CDR3 runs to 15 residues. Looked up from germline, CDR1 is MNHNS and CDR2 is SASEGT. The trim removed 6 bases at V and 3 bases at J, leaving 3 bases unmatched. Here the CDR3 reads CASRQTSGGYNEQFF. The DNA of the CDR3 is TGTGCCAGCAGGCAGACTAGCGGGGGCTACAATGAGCAGTTCTTC.

This chain links TRBV6-5 with TRBJ2-5, with D perhaps matching TRBD1 (6 bases). The length of the CDR3 is 15 residues. Between the trimmed V and J ends, which lost 6 bases and 0 bases, there was a span of 14 bases. CDR1 is MNHEY, CDR2 SVGAGI, per germline. CDR3 in amino acids: CASRYTGSYQETQYF. The CDR3 DNA reads TGTGCCAGCAGATATACAGGGTCCTACCAAGAGACCCAGTACTTC.

This clone was observed once. The chain uses TRBV25-1 and TRBJ2-3; D ambiguous. CDR1 MGHDK and CDR2 SYGVNS come from the germline V gene. The V and J ends lost 3 bases and 4 bases respectively, with 5 bases between them. The CDR3 has 12 residues. CDR3 sequence reads: CASSEGSDTQYF. The DNA for the CDR3 is TGTGCCAGCAGTGAGGGTTCAGATACGCAGTATTTT.

This clone was counted a few times. This chain links TRBV7-8 with TRBJ2-5; no definite D call. The CDR3 loop spans 14 amino acids. Per the germline V gene, CDR1 is SGHVS and CDR2 is FQNEAQ. V was pared by 1 base and J by 2 bases, with 8 bases between. The CDR3 sequence is CASSLDFPQETQYF. CDR3 DNA sequence: TGTGCCAGCAGCTTAGACTTCCCACAAGAGACCCAGTACTTC.

As concerns this clone: A junction boundary mismatches the germline segment, possibly from a read error. This chain uses TRBV7-9 with TRBJ2-7, with 7 nucleotides matching TRBD2. This CDR3 has 11 amino acids. Germline loops: CDR1 SEHNR, CDR2 FQNEAQ (reference sequence). CDR3 amino acids: CACSSGNEQYF. The CDR3, as DNA: TGTGCCTGCTCAAGCGGGAACGAACAGTACTTC.

The V gene is TRBV29-1, the J gene TRBJ2-1; D possibly matches TRBD1 or TRBD2 (7 bases each). Trimming stripped 7 bases from V and 3 bases from J, with 31 bases between. The CDR3 extends over 19 amino acids. Germline CDR1 SQVTM, CDR2 ANQGSEA. This chain's CDR3 is CSALPRLTGPGGDYNEQFF. The CDR3 DNA reads as TGCAGCGCTCTCCCCCGCCTCACGGGGCCAGGGGGGGACTACAATGAGCAGTTCTTC.

The rearrangement links TRBV5-1 to TRBJ1-2; 11 nucleotides line up with TRBD1. Germline-derived CDR1 and CDR2 are SGHRS and YFSETQ. V lost 6 bases, J lost 4 bases, and 11 bases stayed unmatched. This CDR3 contains 16 residues. Written as DNA, the CDR3 is TGCGCCAGCACCCTGATACCGGGACAGGGGGTCTATGGCTACACCTTC. The encoded protein is CASTLIPGQGVYGYTF.

The chain recombines TRBV2 with TRBJ1-1; D gene uncertain. Per germline, CDR1 SNHLY and CDR2 FYNNEI. The V gene lost 7 bases and the J gene lost 1 base, with 13 bases spanning the gap. The CDR3 sequence is 14 residues long. DNA of the CDR3: TGTGCCAGCAATGTTCACGGAACGAACACTGAAGCTTTCTTT. It encodes CASNVHGTNTEAFF.

The rearrangement uses TRBV6-5 and TRBJ2-5; D unresolved. The CDR3 runs to 12 residues. CDR1 is MNHEY, CDR2 SVGAGI, per germline. The V and J ends lost 2 bases and 6 bases respectively, with 7 bases between them. The DNA of the CDR3 is TGTGCCAGCAGTTACCGGAAAAAGACCCAGTACTTC. Translation: CASSYRKKTQYF.

The V and J genes are TRBV5-6 and TRBJ2-1; D uncertain. V was shortened by 0 bases and J by 6 bases, with 10 bases between the two germline ends. Germline loops: CDR1 SGHDT, CDR2 YYEEEE. This CDR3 has 14 residues. The CDR3 loop reads CASSLVGRRNEQFF. CDR3 nucleotide sequence: TGTGCCAGCAGCTTGGTGGGCAGGCGCAATGAGCAGTTCTTC.

This chain joins TRBV9 and TRBJ2-1; no reliable D call. The CDR3 totals 15 residues. Looked up from germline, CDR1 is SGDLS and CDR2 is YYNGEE. Trimming pared 4 bases from V and 0 bases from J, leaving 11 bases between. The CDR3, as DNA: TGTGCCAGCAGCCTTGCCGGTAGCTCCTACAATGAGCAGTTCTTC. This translates into CASSLAGSSYNEQFF.

The chain combines TRBV27 with TRBJ2-7, with 11 bases that match TRBD1. Germline values: CDR1 MNHEY, CDR2 SMNVEV (reference sequence). The CDR3 is made up of 16 amino acids. Trimming took 4 bases from V and 3 from J; bases not matched to a gene: 8. CDR3 sequence reads: CASSSGTGGAYYEQYF. The CDR3 nucleotides are TGTGCCAGCAGTTCCGGGACAGGGGGAGCGTACTACGAGCAGTACTTC.

This clone showed up just a few times. The chain combines TRBV5-1 with TRBJ2-2; no reliable D call. The V and J ends lost 2 bases and 2 bases respectively, with 10 bases between them. Germline CDR1 reads SGHRS; CDR2 reads YFSETQ. The CDR3 has 15 residues. CDR3 in amino acids: CASSFSEPNTGELFF. DNA of the CDR3: TGCGCCAGCAGCTTTTCAGAACCTAACACCGGGGAGCTGTTTTTT.

This clone was picked up a small number of times. The chain has TRBV9 and TRBJ1-1, with D unresolved. CDR3 length equals 13 residues. Germline values: CDR1 SGDLS, CDR2 YYNGEE. The V end lost 2 bases, the J end lost 4 bases, and 9 bases lay between the germline ends. The CDR3, as DNA: TGTGCCAGCAGCGTTAACGTTGGCACTGAAGCTTTCTTT. Its translation: CASSVNVGTEAFF.

This chain joins TRBV9 and TRBJ2-5; D remains unclear. Germline loops: CDR1 SGDLS, CDR2 YYNGEE. Trimming shortened V by 3 bases and J by 5 bases, and 14 bases separated the two germline ends. The CDR3 is 14 amino acids. Here the CDR3 DNA reads TGTGCCAGCAGCGCCGCTAGGTCTGGTGAGACCCAGTACTTC. Translated: CASSAARSGETQYF. The full variable domain, in which reference TRBV9 and TRBJ2-5 provide the parts outside the CDR3, is DSGVTQTPKHLITATGQRVTLRCSPRSGDLSVYWYQQSLDQGLQFLIQYYNGEERAKGNILERFSAQQFPDLHSELNLSSLELGDSALYFCASSAARSGETQYFGPGTRLLVL.

The chain employs TRBV5-1 and TRBJ1-2; perhaps TRBD1 as D (6 bases). Germline CDR1 reads SGHRS; CDR2 reads YFSETQ. The CDR3 consists of 13 residues. V gave up 4 bases and J gave up 3 bases, with 10 bases separating them. The CDR3 reads CASSDQGYYGYTF. The CDR3 region has the DNA TGCGCCAGCAGCGACCAGGGGTACTATGGCTACACCTTC.

The chain couples TRBV11-3 to TRBJ2-3; TRBD2 is a possible D gene (6 bases). Germline loops: CDR1 SGHNT, CDR2 YENEEA. V was shortened by 5 bases and J by 2 bases, with 14 bases between the two germline ends. The CDR3 is made up of 15 amino acids. CDR3 coding DNA: TGTGCCAGCAGCGCGGGACGGAAACTCACAGATACGCAGTATTTT. Amino acid sequence: CASSAGRKLTDTQYF.

The chain carries TRBV9 and TRBJ2-3; D call uncertain. The CDR3 is 12 residues long. Germline V gene lookup returns CDR1 SGDLS and CDR2 YYNGEE. Trimming shortened V by 4 bases and J by 4 bases, and 7 bases separated the two germline ends. The CDR3 DNA follows: TGTGCCAGCAGCTTCCTTTCAGATACGCAGTATTTT. Translating gives CASSFLSDTQYF.

V is TRBV4-3 and J is TRBJ2-3, with D hard to call. The CDR3 sequence is 17 residues long. Trimming took 0 bases from V and 2 from J, leaving 15 bases between them. Germline CDR1 is LGHNA and CDR2 is YSLEER. The chain's CDR3 is CASSQDGLVPNTDTQYF. The CDR3 region has the DNA TGCGCCAGCAGCCAAGATGGTCTAGTGCCCAACACAGATACGCAGTATTTT.

The chain couples TRBV29-1 to TRBJ2-1, with D perhaps TRBD2 (5 bases). CDR3 length: 15 amino acids. The germline CDR1 and CDR2 sequences are SQVTM and ANQGSEA. The V and J ends lost 7 bases and 1 base respectively, with 17 bases between them. CDR3 sequence (DNA): TGCAGCGCCGAGGGCTCCATCGAGTCCTACAATGAGCAGTTCTTC. This encodes CSAEGSIESYNEQFF.

The chain carries TRBV4-2 and TRBJ2-7; TRBD2 matches 10 bases. J was trimmed by 7 bases and V by 0 bases; bases with no gene match: 9. Germline CDR1 is LGHNA and CDR2 is YNFKEQ. The CDR3 has 16 amino acids. The CDR3: CASSQDGASGGGEQYF. The CDR3 DNA is TGTGCCAGCAGCCAAGATGGGGCTAGCGGGGGTGGTGAGCAGTACTTC.

V gene TRBV10-2 combines with J gene TRBJ2-2; a possible D gene is TRBD2 (7 bases). This CDR3 region has 15 residues. Germline V gene sequence: CDR1 WSHSY, CDR2 SAAADI. V lost 3 bases to trimming and J lost 6 bases, with 14 bases between them. This CDR3 reads CASSEGRGRPGELFF. The CDR3 DNA is TGCGCCAGCAGTGAAGGGCGGGGGCGCCCCGGGGAGCTGTTTTTT.

The chain is built from TRBV28 and TRBJ2-1; D not certain. The CDR3 totals 15 residues. Deletions cut 7 bases from V and 10 bases from J, with 23 bases between. Germline-derived CDR1 and CDR2 are MDHEN and SYDVKM. The CDR3 DNA reads as TGTGCCAGCACCTTTTTCGTTGGTGGGTCCAACGAGCAGTTCTTC. Translating it yields CASTFFVGGSNEQFF.

The V gene is TRBV2, the J gene TRBJ2-7; TRBD1 is a possible D gene (5 bases). V was shortened by 4 bases and J by 2 bases, with 9 bases between the two germline ends. CDR1 is SNHLY, CDR2 FYNNEI, per germline. CDR3 size: 13 residues. CDR3 DNA: TGTGCCAGCAGTGTGACAGTTACCTACGAGCAGTACTTC. This sequence encodes CASSVTVTYEQYF.